The clone carrying this T cell receptor beta chain has a handful of counts. Its antigen is unidentified. This sample was taken from a study of regulatory T cells in long-lasting Graves disease. Study-level background: Graves' patients who were just diagnosed had used antithyroid drugs for under 3 months.

General study points: No thyroid tissue was studied; the work used peripheral blood only.

The V gene lost 7 bases and the J gene lost 7 bases, with 16 bases spanning the gap. The V gene's germline CDR1 is LNHDA and CDR2 SQIVND (reference sequence). The CDR3 is 13 amino acids. Arm-PCR of CDR3 regions with iRepertoire HTBI primers generated TCR beta libraries. TCRdb used MiXCR to reprocess the multiplex PCR reads, holding one entry per CDR3 protein. The repertoire includes 200,000 to 250,000 distinct CDR3 sequences, around 19% of them detected once, and 10% to 15% sits in the top ten. Time point indicated: newly diagnosed GD, antithyroid drugs for less than 3 months. The TCR library used RNA extracted from PBMCs. This same sample was also part of a study on T cells in Graves' hyperthyroidism and ophthalmopathy. That publication notes: Lactation, pregnancy, other autoimmune disease or uncontrolled infection excluded patients. Patients with ophthalmopathy were separated from those with stable hyperthyroidism by a 13 V-J model.

This clonotype was sampled from a woman in her 30s with Graves disease. The rearrangement links TRBV19 to TRBJ2-5, with D perhaps matching TRBD1 or TRBD2 (6 bases each). Sample: peripheral blood mononuclear cells (PBMCs), taken at new diagnosis, from a patient treated with antithyroid drugs. CDR3: CASNAGGGVTQYF. The CDR3 bases are TGTGCCAGTAACGCAGGAGGGGGAGTGACCCAGTACTTC.